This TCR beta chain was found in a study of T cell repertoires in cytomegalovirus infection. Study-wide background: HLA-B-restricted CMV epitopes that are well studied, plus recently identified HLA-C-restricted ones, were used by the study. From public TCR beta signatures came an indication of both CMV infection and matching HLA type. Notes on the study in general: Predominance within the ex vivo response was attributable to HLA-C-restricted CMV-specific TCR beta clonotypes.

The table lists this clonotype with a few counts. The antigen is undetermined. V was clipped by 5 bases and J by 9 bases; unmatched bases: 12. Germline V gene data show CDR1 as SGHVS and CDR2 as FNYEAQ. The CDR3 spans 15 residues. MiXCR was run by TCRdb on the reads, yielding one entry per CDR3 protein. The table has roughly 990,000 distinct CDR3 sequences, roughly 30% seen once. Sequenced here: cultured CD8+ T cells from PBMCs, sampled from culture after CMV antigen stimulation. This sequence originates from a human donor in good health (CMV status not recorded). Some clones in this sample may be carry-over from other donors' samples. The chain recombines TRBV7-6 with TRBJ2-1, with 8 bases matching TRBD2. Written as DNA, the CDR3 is TGTGCCAGCAGCCCTAAGGGTAGCGGGGACGCTGAGCAGTTCTTC. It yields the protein CASSPKGSGDAEQFF.